Shown below are 26 T cell receptor beta chains from a single sample sequenced in a study of chemoradiotherapy in HPV16-positive cancers. The data were produced by immunoSEQ multiplex PCR, yet TCRdb's version contains in-frame clones alone and is incomplete. This sample carries some 6,000 clones, 80% to 85% of them seen once, and the ten largest clones take around 36%. This sample was gathered from a patient who underwent chemoradiotherapy. Receptors originate from a human donor with HPV-associated anogenital cancer.

J is TRBJ1-2 and V is TRBV25-1; D is possibly TRBD1 (6 bases). V was shortened by 1 base and J by 0 bases, with 9 bases between the two germline ends. The germline V gene encodes CDR1 MGHDK and CDR2 SYGVNS. This CDR3 region has 15 residues. CDR3 coding DNA: TGTGCCAGCAGTGAATGGGCAGGGGCTAACTATGGCTACACCTTC. Translated: CASSEWAGANYGYTF.

Only one count was recorded for this clone. This chain's CDR3 is CASSFLGETQYF. CDR3 nucleotide sequence: TGTGCCAGCAGTTTCCTGGGGGAGACCCAGTACTTC. V and J are TRBV5-5 and TRBJ2-5; D is ambiguous. Per germline, CDR1 SGHKS and CDR2 YYEKEE (reference sequence). The CDR3 extends over 12 amino acids. Deletions cut 5 bases from V and 5 bases from J, with 10 bases between.

This rearrangement joins TRBV19 to TRBJ1-2; tentative D call: TRBD1 (6 bases). The V and J ends lost 6 bases and 6 bases respectively, with 14 bases between them. This CDR3 spans 13 amino acids. Germline CDR1 and CDR2: LNHDA and SQIVND (reference sequence). CDR3 loop: CASRTLGGDGYTF. The CDR3 DNA is TGTGCCAGTAGGACCTTAGGGGGGGATGGCTACACCTTC.

The V and J genes are TRBV6-4 and TRBJ1-2, with 9 positions matching TRBD1. Germline V lookup: CDR1 MRHNA, CDR2 SNTAGT. The CDR3 loop spans 17 amino acids. The ends lost 5 bases at V and 0 bases at J; junction bases unmatched: 10. The CDR3 region is CASSYGTGPKANYGYTF. CDR3 bases: TGTGCCAGCAGTTACGGGACAGGGCCCAAAGCTAACTATGGCTACACCTTC.

The CDR3 region has the DNA TGTGCCAGCAGTGAAAAACTAGCGGGGTATTCTTTCTCCTACGAGCAGTACTTC. As protein: CASSEKLAGYSFSYEQYF. The J gene is TRBJ2-7, the V gene TRBV2, with 10 nucleotides matching TRBD2. Trimming took 2 bases from V and 0 from J; bases not matched to a gene: 10. Germline V gives CDR1 SNHLY, CDR2 FYNNEI. CDR3 length: 18 residues.

The chain is built from TRBV6-4 and TRBJ2-5; TRBD1 agrees at 8 bases. The germline gives CDR1 MRHNA, CDR2 SNTAGT. The CDR3 length is 14 residues. V trimming: 6 bases; J trimming: 2 bases; junction bases outside the gene matches: 5. Here the CDR3 reads CASSWDRRQETQYF. CDR3 sequence (DNA): TGTGCCAGCAGCTGGGACAGGCGACAAGAGACCCAGTACTTC.

This clone was seen once. This sequence joins TRBV7-9 and TRBJ2-1, with TRBD2 matching 10 bases. J gave up 7 bases and V 1 base, and 4 bases lay outside the gene matches. The CDR3 runs to 15 residues. The germline CDR1 and CDR2 sequences are SEHNR and FQNEAQ (reference sequence). CDR3 sequence reads: CASSLGTSGANEQFF. The DNA for the CDR3 is TGTGCCAGCAGCTTAGGGACTAGCGGAGCGAATGAGCAGTTCTTC.

The genes are TRBV10-3 and TRBJ1-2; the D gene is possibly TRBD1 (5 bases). The CDR3 extends over 17 amino acids. V gave up 0 bases and J gave up 3 bases, with 17 bases separating them. Germline loops: CDR1 ENHRY, CDR2 SYGVKD. The CDR3 sequence: CAISESTPVGLDYGYTF. Here the CDR3 DNA reads TGTGCCATCAGTGAGTCGACACCCGTGGGACTTGACTATGGCTACACCTTC.

V gene TRBV19 combines with J gene TRBJ1-2; 8 bases map to TRBD1. CDR1 is LNHDA and CDR2 is SQIVND in the germline V gene (reference sequence). The CDR3 is 14 residues long. Trimming took 5 bases from V and 8 from J; bases not matched to a gene: 10. The CDR3 DNA reads TGTGCCAGTAGTCCCCTCGGGACAGGCTTCGGCTACACCTTC. Amino acids: CASSPLGTGFGYTF.

This clone was found once. The chain joins TRBV15 to TRBJ2-4, with TRBD2 as a possible D gene (6 bases). The CDR3 runs 17 residues. The V end lost 5 bases, the J end lost 0 bases, and 17 bases lay between the germline ends. Per germline, CDR1 LNHNV and CDR2 YYDKDF (reference sequence). The CDR3 reads CATSDPVADIAKNIQYF. CDR3 bases: TGTGCCACCAGCGATCCCGTAGCGGACATAGCCAAAAACATTCAGTACTTC.

The V and J genes are TRBV4-3 and TRBJ1-6; the D gene is possibly TRBD1 (6 bases). Trimming took 0 bases from V and 10 from J, leaving 10 bases between them. This CDR3 region has 14 residues. Germline values: CDR1 LGHNA, CDR2 YSLEER. CDR3 nucleotides: TGCGCCAGCAGCCAAGAGGGACACCAGTCACCCCTCCACTTT. It is translated as CASSQEGHQSPLHF.

The chain uses TRBV25-1 and TRBJ2-3, with TRBD1 matching 7 bases. Trimming took 6 bases from V and 0 from J; bases not matched to a gene: 9. The CDR3 is made up of 16 amino acids. Germline lookup yields CDR1 MGHDK and CDR2 SYGVNS. CDR3 sequence (DNA): TGTGCCAGCAGGGGACAGCGATATACTAGCACAGATACGCAGTATTTT. Translated, it gives CASRGQRYTSTDTQYF.

The V and J genes are TRBV11-3 and TRBJ2-5; unclear D gene. V lost 0 bases and J 4 bases, leaving 0 bases between the germline ends. This CDR3 spans 11 amino acids. Germline V gene lookup returns CDR1 SGHNT and CDR2 YENEEA. CDR3 sequence: CASSLEETQYF. DNA of the CDR3: TGTGCCAGCAGCTTAGAAGAGACCCAGTACTTC. The complete variable domain, with remaining parts taken from reference TRBV11-3 and TRBJ2-5, reads EAGVVQSPRYKIIEKKQPVAFWCNPISGHNTLYWYLQNLGQGPELLIRYENEEAVDDSQLPKDRFSAERLKGVDSTLKIQPAELGDSAVYLCASSLEETQYFGPGTRLLVL.

This clone was observed a single time. The chain employs TRBV5-1 and TRBJ2-1; TRBD2 aligns across 11 bases. This CDR3 has 16 amino acids. V lost 1 base and J lost 4; bases outside the gene matches: 4. Looked up from germline, CDR1 is SGHRS and CDR2 is YFSETQ. In DNA form, the CDR3 reads TGCGCCAGCAGCTTGACTAGCGGGGGCGTATACAATGAGCAGTTCTTC. It translates to CASSLTSGGVYNEQFF.

V and J are TRBV30 and TRBJ1-1, with 9 bases that match TRBD1. CDR3 size: 15 residues. J was trimmed by 2 bases and V by 4 bases; bases with no gene match: 8. Looked up from germline, CDR1 is GTSNPN and CDR2 is SVGIG (reference sequence). CDR3 coding DNA: TGTGCCTGGAAGTCTGGGGACAGGGTAAACACTGAAGCTTTCTTT. The encoded protein is CAWKSGDRVNTEAFF.

The V and J genes are TRBV2 and TRBJ2-3, with D tentatively TRBD1 or TRBD2 (6 bases each). The CDR3 spans 14 residues. The germline V and J ends were trimmed by 10 bases and 0 bases, with 14 bases remaining between them. Germline CDR1 reads SNHLY; CDR2 reads FYNNEI. This CDR3 is CATWGASSTDTQYF. DNA for the CDR3: TGTGCCACCTGGGGGGCTTCTAGCACAGATACGCAGTATTTT.

This clone occurred a few times. The J gene is TRBJ1-1, the V gene TRBV11-3; no clear D gene. Between the trimmed V and J ends, which lost 2 bases and 0 bases, there was a span of 10 bases. The CDR3 runs to 15 residues. From germline, CDR1 is SGHNT and CDR2 YENEEA. The CDR3 DNA reads TGTGCCAGCAGCTTACCGTTTCCCATGAACACTGAAGCTTTCTTT. Encoded protein: CASSLPFPMNTEAFF. Combining the CDR3 with reference TRBV11-3 and TRBJ1-1 gives the whole variable domain EAGVVQSPRYKIIEKKQPVAFWCNPISGHNTLYWYLQNLGQGPELLIRYENEEAVDDSQLPKDRFSAERLKGVDSTLKIQPAELGDSAVYLCASSLPFPMNTEAFFGQGTRLTVV.

For the CDR3, the DNA is TGTGCCAGCAGCCTCAGGACAGAAGCTTTCTTT. It translates to CASSLRTEAFF. This chain links TRBV2 with TRBJ1-1; a weak D match, TRBD1 (5 bases). Trimming took off 6 bases at V and 8 bases at J, with 10 bases between the two ends. This CDR3 is built from 11 residues. Germline CDR1 SNHLY, CDR2 FYNNEI.

This clone came up a few times. The chain carries TRBV2 and TRBJ2-1, with D possibly being TRBD2 (5 bases). With 4 bases removed from V and 1 base from J, the gap between germline ends came to 11 bases. This CDR3 is built from 15 residues. CDR1 is SNHLY, CDR2 FYNNEI, per germline. DNA of the CDR3: TGTGCCAGCAGTGTAGCGTCCGGGTCCTACAATGAGCAGTTCTTC. Protein: CASSVASGSYNEQFF.

The chain carries TRBV5-5 and TRBJ1-1; TRBD1 might be the D (6 bases). Germline assignment: CDR1 SGHKS and CDR2 YYEKEE (reference sequence). Trimming pared 3 bases from V and 0 bases from J, leaving 15 bases between. The CDR3 spans 16 residues. CDR3: CASSSLPGGVNTEAFF. CDR3 in DNA: TGTGCCAGCAGCTCATTACCTGGGGGCGTGAACACTGAAGCTTTCTTT.

The chain is built from TRBV30 and TRBJ2-5; 14 bases align to TRBD2. The CDR3 length is 16 residues. Germline V lookup: CDR1 GTSNPN, CDR2 SVGIG (reference sequence). After removal of 4 bases from V and 7 bases from J, the junction contained 11 bases not matched to a gene. The chain's CDR3 is CAWTTGTSGRGGTQYF. In DNA, the CDR3 is TGTGCCTGGACAACCGGGACTAGCGGGAGAGGCGGGACCCAGTACTTC. Filled out from reference TRBV30 and TRBJ2-5, the complete variable domain reads SQTIHQWPATLVQPVGSPLSLECTVEGTSNPNLYWYRQAAGRGLQLLFYSVGIGQISSEVPQNLSASRPQDRQFILSSKKLLLSDSGFYLCAWTTGTSGRGGTQYFGPGTRLLVL.

V and J are TRBV7-3 and TRBJ2-2; the match to TRBD2 covers 7 bases. Germline CDR1 reads SGHTA; CDR2 reads FQGTGA. The V and J ends lost 5 bases and 5 bases, in that order; junction bases with no gene match: 8. This CDR3 has 15 amino acids. CDR3 sequence: CASSRSGVVTGELFF. CDR3 coding DNA: TGTGCCAGCAGCCGAAGCGGGGTAGTGACCGGGGAGCTGTTTTTT.

V usage is TRBV11-2 and J usage is TRBJ1-6; possible D gene TRBD1, 6 bases. The CDR3 runs 16 residues. With 2 bases removed from V and 6 bases from J, the gap between germline ends came to 14 bases. From germline, CDR1 is SGHAT and CDR2 FQNNGV. The CDR3 sequence is CASSLRQGPVNSPLHF. CDR3 coding DNA: TGTGCCAGCAGCTTACGGCAGGGGCCGGTTAATTCACCCCTCCACTTT.

This chain connects TRBV6-5 to TRBJ1-3; D not certain. This CDR3 comprises 13 residues. V was trimmed by 3 bases and J by 0 bases, leaving 3 bases between them. Germline V gives CDR1 MNHEY, CDR2 SVGAGI. CDR3 sequence (DNA): TGTGCCAGCAGTTATGGCTCTGGAAACACCATATATTTT. Its translation: CASSYGSGNTIYF.

This rearrangement joins TRBV19 to TRBJ2-6; a possible D gene is TRBD1 (6 bases). The CDR3 length is 16 residues. The ends were cut back, 7 bases at V and 1 base at J, with 14 bases in the middle. Germline values: CDR1 LNHDA, CDR2 SQIVND (reference sequence). CDR3 in DNA: TGTGCCAGTATGGGCCGAAGGGGGTCTGGGGCCAACGTCCTGACTTTC. As protein: CASMGRRGSGANVLTF.

The chain uses TRBV7-2 and TRBJ2-1; D call uncertain. This CDR3 region has 15 residues. The V and J ends lost 5 bases and 6 bases respectively, with 17 bases between them. Germline values: CDR1 SGHTA, CDR2 FQGNSA. The CDR3 sequence is CASSPLGGSGNEQFF. The CDR3, as DNA: TGTGCCAGCAGCCCCCTAGGTGGGTCCGGCAATGAGCAGTTCTTC.